This TCR beta chain was found in a study of cytomegalovirus exposure and HLA in healthy donors. Study-level findings and limits: Available immune exposure information covered CMV serostatus only. Some public TCRs appeared in many individuals, while most sequences were rare. Near-uniform donor sequencing depth was presumed by presence/absence analyses.

In germline, CDR1 is SGHRS, CDR2 YFSETQ. The CDR3 contains 14 residues. V dropped 0 bases and J dropped 1 base, with 4 bases sitting between them. 13 Jbeta primers and 60 Vbeta primers were used for the PCR. As handled by the study authors: A follow-up analysis tallied 65 million to 80 million unique TCR beta chains, approximately 11 million shared. Only in-frame clones appear in the TCRdb table, and some are missing; sequencing was by immunoSEQ multiplex PCR. V and J calls and clone size are those listed in that table; D and trimming were worked out from the DNA. This table holds about 140,000 clones, 76% found once. Remarks on this clone: Its cognate antigen is unknown.

The origin of this receptor is a man aged 40-55 years in good health and CMV-seronegative. The chain links TRBV5-1 to TRBJ2-2, with D uncertain. What was sequenced was PBMCs. The CDR3 DNA sequence: TGCGCCAGCAGCTTGGTCGGGAACACCGGGGAGCTGTTTTTT. Translated, it gives CASSLVGNTGELFF.